The clone carrying this T cell receptor (beta chain) was seen a single time. This CDR3 spans 13 amino acids. V lost 3 bases and J lost 3, with 8 bases in between. Germline CDR1 reads SGHTA; CDR2 reads FQGNSA. The sample originates from a study of blood T cell repertoires in COVID-19. TCRdb's table, derived via immunoSEQ multiplex PCR, lists solely in-frame clones and lacks some. The sample yields 200,000 to 300,000 clones, around 87% seen once. The V gene is TRBV7-2, the J gene TRBJ1-2; D ambiguous. The sequencing sample was made of peripheral blood. The sequence was collected from a woman between 40 and 55 years old who had recovered from COVID-19. CDR3 DNA: TGTGCCAGCAGCTTTAACACAGACTATGGCTACACCTTC. Translating it yields CASSFNTDYGYTF.